Below are 27 T cell receptor beta chains sequenced from a single sample in a study of cytomegalovirus exposure and HLA in healthy donors. Both 60 Vbeta primers and 13 Jbeta primers went into the PCR. The repertoire was sequenced with immunoSEQ multiplex PCR; TCRdb's copy has only in-frame clones and lacks some. The sample gives fewer than 95,000 clones, approximately 64% of which show up once; 20% to 25% is in the top ten. The source material was PBMCs. These receptors all stem from a woman in her fifties or sixties in good health and CMV-seropositive.

This chain joins TRBV7-2 and TRBJ2-5, with a possible D match to TRBD1 (5 bases). V was trimmed by 1 base and J by 2 bases, leaving 11 bases between them. The CDR3 totals 15 residues. From germline, CDR1 is SGHTA and CDR2 FQGNSA. The CDR3: CASSLGAGLQETQYF. CDR3 sequence (DNA): TGTGCCAGCAGCTTAGGGGCAGGGCTTCAAGAGACCCAGTACTTC. The full variable domain, completed using reference TRBV7-2 and TRBJ2-5, is GAGVSQSPSNKVTEKGKDVELRCDPISGHTALYWYRQSLGQGLEFLIYFQGNSAPDKSGLPSDRFSAERTGGSVSTLTIQRTQQEDSAVYLCASSLGAGLQETQYFGPGTRLLVL.

This clone showed up just a few times. The chain couples TRBV25-1 to TRBJ1-1; no clear D. Germline V gene lookup returns CDR1 MGHDK and CDR2 SYGVNS. This CDR3 is built from 13 residues. Between the trimmed V and J ends, which lost 3 bases and 6 bases, there was a span of 11 bases. The CDR3 loop reads CASSEVGRAEAFF. CDR3 DNA sequence: TGTGCCAGCAGTGAGGTTGGGAGGGCTGAAGCTTTCTTT.

Of note for this clone: The sample carries other DNA sequences with the same CDR3. This sequence joins TRBV28 and TRBJ1-1; D call uncertain. Trimming shortened V by 2 bases and J by 0 bases, and 7 bases separated the two germline ends. The germline CDR1 and CDR2 sequences are MDHEN and SYDVKM. The CDR3 has 14 amino acids. The CDR3 bases are TGTGCCAGCAGTTTAACAGCAATGAACACTGAAGCTTTCTTT. Amino acid sequence: CASSLTAMNTEAFF.

CDR3: CSGGQGGGYTF. The CDR3 DNA follows: TGCAGCGGGGGACAGGGGGGAGGCTACACCTTC. The chain combines TRBV29-1 with TRBJ1-2, with 11 bases lining up with TRBD1. The CDR3 has 11 amino acids. The ends lost 7 bases at V and 8 bases at J; junction bases unmatched: 3. CDR1 is SQVTM and CDR2 is ANQGSEA in the germline V gene.

The V and J genes are TRBV10-3 and TRBJ2-6; D remains unclear. Trimming removed 8 bases at V and 2 bases at J, with 7 bases between. CDR3 length: 13 amino acids. From germline, CDR1 is ENHRY and CDR2 SYGVKD. DNA for the CDR3: TGTGCCATCCTCGGAGCTGGGGCCAACGTCCTGACTTTC. This gives the protein CAILGAGANVLTF.

The rearrangement links TRBV4-3 to TRBJ2-3; TRBD2 is a possible D gene (6 bases). Germline V gene data show CDR1 as LGHNA and CDR2 as YSLEER. The CDR3 spans 14 residues. Trimming took off 1 base at V and 6 bases at J, with 11 bases between the two ends. The CDR3 sequence is CASSQAMEGDTQYF. Here the CDR3 DNA reads TGCGCCAGCAGCCAAGCAATGGAGGGTGATACGCAGTATTTT.

This sequence joins TRBV28 and TRBJ1-2, with TRBD1 matching over 7 bases. The CDR3 contains 12 residues. CDR1 MDHEN and CDR2 SYDVKM come from the germline V gene. J lost 8 bases, V lost 3 bases, and 3 bases had no gene match. This CDR3 is CASSLTGHGYTF. CDR3 DNA: TGTGCCAGCAGTTTGACAGGGCACGGCTACACCTTC.

This clone was recorded once. The chain combines TRBV29-1 with TRBJ1-1; the D is unclear. From germline, CDR1 is SQVTM and CDR2 ANQGSEA. Trimming left V 5 bases short and J 0 bases short, with 7 bases between. The CDR3 extends over 12 amino acids. DNA for the CDR3: TGCAGCGTTACGGGGATGAACACTGAAGCTTTCTTT. Protein: CSVTGMNTEAFF.

This clone was found a few times. The rearrangement uses TRBV5-8 and TRBJ2-3; TRBD2 matches 16 bases. Germline V gene lookup returns CDR1 SGHTS and CDR2 YDEGEE. The V segment lost 4 bases and the J segment 0 bases; nucleotides outside the gene matches: 2. The CDR3 is 17 residues long. CDR3 amino acids: CASSPGLAGGSTDTQYF. The CDR3 DNA follows: TGTGCCAGCAGCCCGGGACTAGCGGGGGGGAGCACAGATACGCAGTATTTT.

V usage is TRBV7-9 and J usage is TRBJ2-7; a weak D match, TRBD1 (6 bases). Per the germline V gene, CDR1 is SEHNR and CDR2 is FQNEAQ (reference sequence). V lost 5 bases and J 3 bases, leaving 11 bases between the germline ends. The CDR3 extends over 13 amino acids. CDR3 sequence (DNA): TGTGCCAGCAGCACCCAGGGGAGCTACGAGCAGTACTTC. Translated, it gives CASSTQGSYEQYF.

This clone was detected once. V gene TRBV10-3 combines with J gene TRBJ2-2; weak D call: TRBD2 (6 bases). Germline-derived CDR1 and CDR2 are ENHRY and SYGVKD. Trimming took 5 bases from V and 1 from J, leaving 11 bases between them. The CDR3 loop spans 15 amino acids. The CDR3 loop is CAISFGGVNTGELFF. CDR3 nucleotide sequence: TGTGCCATCAGTTTTGGCGGGGTGAACACCGGGGAGCTGTTTTTT.

This clone has just one count. This sequence joins TRBV28 and TRBJ1-2; TRBD1 agrees at 11 bases. Per germline, CDR1 MDHEN and CDR2 SYDVKM. The CDR3 length is 13 residues. V dropped 5 bases and J dropped 10; count of bases not matched to a gene: 6. CDR3 sequence (DNA): TGTGCCAGCAGTCCCCGGACAGGGGGCATCTACACCTTC. Protein product: CASSPRTGGIYTF.

The chain links TRBV28 to TRBJ2-3; 7 positions agree with TRBD1. The CDR3 covers 15 residues. Trimming took 4 bases from V and 0 from J; bases not matched to a gene: 4. Germline values: CDR1 MDHEN, CDR2 SYDVKM. The CDR3 loop is CASSYGTASTDTQYF. In DNA form, the CDR3 reads TGTGCCAGCAGTTACGGGACAGCTAGCACAGATACGCAGTATTTT.

This chain's CDR3 is CASSLGRTSYNEQFF. CDR3 in DNA: TGTGCCAGCAGCTTGGGCAGGACTTCCTACAATGAGCAGTTCTTC. The chain recombines TRBV5-6 with TRBJ2-1, with a possible D match to TRBD2 (5 bases). CDR1 SGHDT and CDR2 YYEEEE come from the germline V gene. The CDR3 is 15 residues long. Between the trimmed V and J ends, which lost 0 bases and 1 base, there was a span of 8 bases.

This clone appeared a few times. The chain carries TRBV19 and TRBJ1-2; the match to TRBD1 covers 9 bases. Trimming at V came to 3 bases and at J to 4 bases, leaving 15 bases not matched to a gene. The CDR3 runs 18 residues. The germline CDR1 and CDR2 sequences are LNHDA and SQIVND (reference sequence). This CDR3 reads CASSILGTGGKTLYGYTF. CDR3 sequence (DNA): TGTGCCAGTAGTATTTTAGGTACAGGGGGCAAAACCCTCTATGGCTACACCTTC.

This clone came up once. The chain couples TRBV10-3 to TRBJ2-1; D uncertain. The CDR3 extends over 12 amino acids. Per the germline V gene, CDR1 is ENHRY and CDR2 is SYGVKD. V shed 4 bases and J shed 10 bases, with 11 bases lying between them. CDR3 nucleotides: TGTGCCATCAGTGGAGGTTTAGGCGAGCAGTTCTTC. Protein: CAISGGLGEQFF.

V and J are TRBV2 and TRBJ2-7, with D possibly TRBD2 on 7 matching bases. This CDR3 contains 14 residues. CDR1 SNHLY and CDR2 FYNNEI come from the germline V gene. With 10 bases removed from V and 4 bases from J, the gap between germline ends came to 20 bases. This CDR3 reads CAIPREGGGYEQYF. The CDR3 coding sequence is TGTGCCATCCCCCGAGAGGGAGGGGGGTACGAGCAGTACTTC.

This clone has just one count. The chain links TRBV28 to TRBJ2-7; TRBD2 aligns across 12 bases. CDR1 is MDHEN, CDR2 SYDVKM, per germline. The CDR3 covers 15 residues. V was clipped by 5 bases and J by 2 bases; unmatched bases: 4. The CDR3 coding sequence is TGTGCCAGCAGTGTAGGACTAGCGGGGACCTACGAGCAGTACTTC. Amino acids: CASSVGLAGTYEQYF.

This chain joins TRBV5-6 and TRBJ2-1, with D perhaps matching TRBD1 (5 bases). This CDR3 is built from 14 residues. V lost 1 base and J lost 2, with 7 bases in between. Germline V CDR1 and CDR2: SGHDT, YYEEEE. This chain's CDR3 is CASSLKGPYNEQFF. The CDR3 DNA sequence: TGTGCCAGCAGCTTGAAGGGGCCCTACAATGAGCAGTTCTTC.

This clone was counted a few times. The J gene is TRBJ2-7, the V gene TRBV5-5; D uncertain. Germline-derived CDR1 and CDR2 are SGHKS and YYEKEE (reference sequence). V gave up 2 bases and J gave up 3 bases, with 9 bases separating them. The CDR3 covers 13 residues. The CDR3: CASSLALNYEQYF. Written as DNA, the CDR3 is TGTGCCAGCAGCTTAGCCCTAAACTACGAGCAGTACTTC.

This clone was seen more than once but under ten times. The chain is built from TRBV30 and TRBJ2-2; 12 bases map to TRBD2. The CDR3 is 15 residues long. V shed 2 bases and J 6 bases; nucleotides not matched to a gene: 4. Germline V gene lookup returns CDR1 GTSNPN and CDR2 SVGIG (reference sequence). In DNA form, the CDR3 reads TGTGCCTGGAGTCCCGGACTAGCGGGGCCCGGGGAGCTGTTTTTT. Translating gives CAWSPGLAGPGELFF.

V usage is TRBV15 and J usage is TRBJ1-2; a weak D match, TRBD1 (5 bases). The CDR3 loop spans 16 amino acids. Between the trimmed V and J ends, which lost 5 bases and 2 bases, there was a span of 18 bases. Germline V lookup: CDR1 LNHNV, CDR2 YYDKDF (reference sequence). The CDR3 nucleotides are TGTGCCACCAGCCAAGCTGGGGGGTGGGTGAACTATGGCTACACCTTC. This encodes CATSQAGGWVNYGYTF.

The V call is TRBV28, the J call TRBJ2-3, with 7 bases aligning to TRBD2. The CDR3 covers 15 residues. Germline lookup yields CDR1 MDHEN and CDR2 SYDVKM. V shed 7 bases, J shed 5 bases, and the junction held 12 bases outside the gene matches. CDR3 residues: CASTPGWEGGDTQYF. The CDR3 coding sequence is TGTGCCAGCACCCCTGGGTGGGAGGGAGGAGATACGCAGTATTTT.

This clone was seen more than once but under ten times. The chain employs TRBV2 and TRBJ2-5, with TRBD1 matching over 12 bases. V shed 6 bases, J shed 0 bases, and the junction held 5 bases outside the gene matches. The length of the CDR3 is 16 residues. From germline, CDR1 is SNHLY and CDR2 FYNNEI. The CDR3: CASREGTGGHQETQYF. DNA of the CDR3: TGTGCCAGCAGGGAGGGGACAGGGGGCCACCAAGAGACCCAGTACTTC.

This chain connects TRBV18 to TRBJ1-5, with 12 bases matching TRBD1. The ends lost 2 bases at V and 7 bases at J; junction bases unmatched: 3. This CDR3 region has 15 residues. The germline V gene encodes CDR1 KGHSH and CDR2 LQKENI. The CDR3 reads CASSPGTGGRQPQHF. CDR3 DNA: TGTGCCAGCTCACCAGGGACAGGGGGCAGACAGCCCCAGCATTTT. Full variable domain (missing parts from reference TRBV18 and TRBJ1-5): NAGVMQNPRHLVRRRGQEARLRCSPMKGHSHVYWYRQLPEEGLKFMVYLQKENIIDESGMPKERFSAEFPKEGPSILRIQQVVRGDSAAYFCASSPGTGGRQPQHFGDGTRLSIL.

The chain has TRBV7-2 and TRBJ1-2; D remains ambiguous. From germline, CDR1 is SGHTA and CDR2 FQGNSA. The CDR3 loop spans 17 amino acids. Trimming cost V 5 bases and J 0 bases, with 19 bases left between them. For the CDR3, the DNA is TGTGCCAGCAGCCCCACGGCGCGGACTGGATCTAACTATGGCTACACCTTC. It is translated as CASSPTARTGSNYGYTF.

The J gene is TRBJ1-2, the V gene TRBV5-3; D ambiguous. Being an ORF, TRBV5-3 has a function that is uncertain. The CDR3 is 13 residues long. Trimming cost V 2 bases and J 0 bases, with 5 bases left between them. The CDR3 region has the DNA TGTGCCAGAAGCTTCAGGACTAACTATGGCTACACCTTC. Its protein is CARSFRTNYGYTF.